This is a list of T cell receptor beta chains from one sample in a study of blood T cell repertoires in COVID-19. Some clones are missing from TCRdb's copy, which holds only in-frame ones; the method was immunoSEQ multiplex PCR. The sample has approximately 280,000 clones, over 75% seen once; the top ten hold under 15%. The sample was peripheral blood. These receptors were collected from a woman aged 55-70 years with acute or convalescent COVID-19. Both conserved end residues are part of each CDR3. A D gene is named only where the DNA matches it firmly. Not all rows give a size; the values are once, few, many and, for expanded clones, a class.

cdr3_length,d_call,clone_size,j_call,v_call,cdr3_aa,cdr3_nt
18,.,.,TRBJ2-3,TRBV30,CAWSSSGARPPPTDTQYF,TGTGCCTGGAGTTCGAGCGGAGCAAGACCCCCCCCAACAGATACGCAGTATTTT
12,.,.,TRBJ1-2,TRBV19,CASKEEEYGYTF,TGTGCCAGTAAGGAGGAAGAGTATGGCTACACCTTC
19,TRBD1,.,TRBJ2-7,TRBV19,CASSKTLPLFEGALYEQYF,TGTGCCAGTAGTAAAACCCTTCCCCTATTTGAGGGGGCTCTCTACGAGCAGTACTTC
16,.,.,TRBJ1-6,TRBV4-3,CASSQQQSSYNSPLHF,TGCGCCAGCAGCCAACAACAGAGCTCCTATAATTCACCCCTCCACTTT
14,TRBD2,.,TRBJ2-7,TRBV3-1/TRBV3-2,CASSPLGGGDEQYF,TGTGCCAGCAGCCCCCTCGGCGGGGGGGACGAGCAGTACTTC
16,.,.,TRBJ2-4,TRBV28,CASSPPGTPAKNIQYF,TGTGCCAGCAGCCCCCCCGGGACACCAGCCAAAAACATTCAGTACTTC
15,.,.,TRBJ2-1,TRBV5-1,CASSLAGNPYNEQFF,TGCGCCAGCAGCTTGGCCGGTAACCCGTACAATGAGCAGTTCTTC
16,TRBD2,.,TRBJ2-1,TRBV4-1,CASSLPRGVSYNEQFF,TGCGCCAGCAGCCTCCCTCGGGGGGTCTCCTACAATGAGCAGTTCTTC
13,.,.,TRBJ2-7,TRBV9,CASSVVEGYEQYF,TGTGCCAGCAGCGTAGTGGAGGGCTACGAGCAGTACTTC
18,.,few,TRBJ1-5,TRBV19,CASNLGQGPPVGNQPQHF,TGTGCCAGTAACCTTGGGCAGGGCCCCCCTGTAGGCAATCAGCCCCAGCATTTT
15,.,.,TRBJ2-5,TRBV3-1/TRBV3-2,CASSLGSARAGTQYF,TGTGCCAGCAGCCTCGGGAGCGCCAGGGCGGGGACCCAGTACTTC
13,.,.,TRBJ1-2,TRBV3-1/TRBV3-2,CASSQEVRYGYTF,TGTGCCAGCAGCCAAGAAGTGCGCTATGGCTACACCTTC
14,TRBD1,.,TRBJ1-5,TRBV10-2,CATGRQGTGQPQHF,TGCGCCACCGGGAGACAGGGAACTGGTCAGCCCCAGCATTTT
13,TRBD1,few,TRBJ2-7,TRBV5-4,CASSAGTDRERYF,TGTGCCAGCAGCGCTGGTACGGACAGGGAGAGGTACTTC
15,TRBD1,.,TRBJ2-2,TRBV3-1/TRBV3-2,CASGVRDSNTGELFF,TGTGCCAGCGGGGTCAGGGACAGCAACACCGGGGAGCTGTTTTTT
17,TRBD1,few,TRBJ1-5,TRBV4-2,CASSQEAQGWGNQPQHF,TGTGCCAGCAGCCAAGAGGCACAGGGGTGGGGCAATCAGCCCCAGCATTTT
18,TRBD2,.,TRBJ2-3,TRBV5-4,CASSLEFAGLAGGDTQYF,TGTGCCAGCAGCTTGGAGTTCGCTGGACTAGCGGGAGGTGATACGCAGTATTTT
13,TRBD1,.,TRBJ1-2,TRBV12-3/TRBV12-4,CASSRRTGVGYTF,TGTGCCAGCAGTCGACGGACAGGGGTTGGCTACACCTTC
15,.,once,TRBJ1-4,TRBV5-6,CASSLGPGFWEKLFF,TGTGCCAGCAGCTTGGGACCAGGGTTTTGGGAAAAACTGTTTTTT
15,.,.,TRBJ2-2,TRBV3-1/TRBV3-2,CASSQGRFNTGELFF,TGTGCCAGCAGCCAAGGCAGGTTTAACACCGGGGAGCTGTTTTTT
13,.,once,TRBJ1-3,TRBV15,CATSRDLGNTIYF,TGTGCCACCAGCAGAGATCTAGGAAACACCATATATTTT
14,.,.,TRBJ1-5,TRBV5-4,CASSLGGGQQPQHF,TGTGCCAGCAGCTTGGGCGGGGGCCAGCAGCCCCAGCATTTT
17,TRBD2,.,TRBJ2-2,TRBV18,CASSLLLAGDDTGELFF,TGTGCCAGCTCACTTCTACTAGCGGGAGACGACACCGGGGAGCTGTTTTTT
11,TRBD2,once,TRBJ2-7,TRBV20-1,CRGGGEYEQYF,TGCCGTGGCGGGGGGGAATACGAGCAGTACTTC
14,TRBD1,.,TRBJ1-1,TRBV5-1,CASSSLDRGVEAFF,TGCGCCAGCAGCTCCCTGGACAGGGGGGTTGAAGCTTTCTTT
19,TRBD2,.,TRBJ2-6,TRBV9,CASSVAPGGEGSGANVLTF,TGTGCCAGCAGCGTAGCCCCCGGTGGGGAGGGGTCTGGGGCCAACGTCCTGACTTTC
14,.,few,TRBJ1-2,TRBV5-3,CARSLCGPKRGYTF,TGTGCCAGAAGCTTGTGCGGTCCAAAGCGGGGCTACACCTTC
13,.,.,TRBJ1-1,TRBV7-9,CASNFWGDTEAFF,TGTGCCAGCAACTTTTGGGGGGACACTGAAGCTTTCTTT
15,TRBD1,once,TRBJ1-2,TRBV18,CASSLSDRGQGGYTF,TGTGCCAGCTCATTATCGGACAGGGGGCAAGGCGGCTACACCTTC
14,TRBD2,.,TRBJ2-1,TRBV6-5,CASRTSGSYNEQFF,TGTGCCAGCAGGACTAGCGGGTCCTACAATGAGCAGTTCTTC
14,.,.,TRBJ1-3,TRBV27,CASSSRQTGNTIYF,TGTGCCAGCAGCTCCCGACAGACTGGAAACACCATATATTTT
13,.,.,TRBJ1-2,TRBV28,CASSLLGEGGYTF,TGTGCCAGCAGTTTACTCGGAGAAGGAGGCTACACCTTC
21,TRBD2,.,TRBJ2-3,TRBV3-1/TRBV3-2,CASSQRRSLGLAGVDTDTQYF,TGTGCCAGCAGCCAAAGGAGGTCCCTGGGACTAGCGGGGGTTGACACAGATACGCAGTATTTT
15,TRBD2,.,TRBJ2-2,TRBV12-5,CASGLVIAGTGELFF,TGTGCTAGTGGTTTGGTAATAGCGGGCACCGGGGAGCTGTTTTTT
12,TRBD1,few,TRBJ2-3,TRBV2,CASGRQGVPQYF,TGTGCCAGCGGACGACAGGGCGTACCGCAGTATTTT
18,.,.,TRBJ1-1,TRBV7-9,CASSFPLGQGTLNTEAFF,TGTGCCAGCAGCTTCCCTCTTGGCCAGGGGACCCTGAACACTGAAGCTTTCTTT
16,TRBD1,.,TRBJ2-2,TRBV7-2,CASSPPGQVNTGELFF,TGTGCCAGCAGCCCCCCGGGACAGGTGAACACCGGGGAGCTGTTTTTT
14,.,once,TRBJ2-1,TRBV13,CASSLRVSYNEQFF,TGTGCCAGCAGCCTGCGGGTTTCCTACAATGAGCAGTTCTTC
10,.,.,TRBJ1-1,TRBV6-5,CASQGPGAFF,TGTGCCAGCCAGGGGCCAGGAGCTTTCTTT
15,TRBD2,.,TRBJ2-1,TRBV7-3,CASSSQRGQVDEQFF,TGTGCCAGCAGCTCCCAGCGGGGGCAAGTAGATGAGCAGTTCTTC
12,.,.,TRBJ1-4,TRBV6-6,CASGQGYEKLFF,TGTGCCAGCGGGCAGGGTTATGAAAAACTGTTTTTT
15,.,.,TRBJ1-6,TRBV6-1,CASSEVPRVRSPLHF,TGTGCCAGCAGTGAAGTGCCCAGGGTCCGTTCACCCCTCCACTTT
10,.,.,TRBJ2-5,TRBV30,CAWSSETQYF,TGTGCCTGGAGTTCGGAGACCCAGTACTTC
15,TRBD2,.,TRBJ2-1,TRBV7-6,CASSPVGGAYNEQFF,TGTGCCAGCAGCCCCGTCGGGGGGGCGTACAATGAGCAGTTCTTC
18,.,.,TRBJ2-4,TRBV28,CATHGGRKVARAKNIQYF,TGTGCCACCCATGGGGGCAGAAAGGTGGCTCGAGCCAAAAACATTCAGTACTTC
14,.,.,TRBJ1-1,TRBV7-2,CASSLAQMNTEAFF,TGTGCCAGCAGCTTAGCCCAGATGAACACTGAAGCTTTCTTT
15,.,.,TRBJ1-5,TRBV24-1,CATSDSPGSNQPQHF,TGTGCCACCAGTGATTCGCCCGGGAGTAATCAGCCCCAGCATTTT
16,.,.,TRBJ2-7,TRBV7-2,CASSPTLRGPVHEQYF,TGTGCCAGCAGCCCCACATTGCGAGGGCCCGTTCACGAGCAGTACTTC
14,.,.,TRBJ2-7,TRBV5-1,CASSLVRGSYEQYF,TGCGCCAGCAGCTTGGTTAGGGGATCCTACGAGCAGTACTTC
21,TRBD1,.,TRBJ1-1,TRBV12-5,CASGLVPVPGQGHSMNTEAFF,TGTGCTAGTGGTTTGGTCCCCGTTCCGGGACAGGGACACTCTATGAACACTGAAGCTTTCTTT
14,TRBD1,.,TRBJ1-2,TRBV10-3,CAITLTGTGEGYTF,TGTGCCATCACCCTTACCGGGACAGGGGAAGGCTACACCTTC
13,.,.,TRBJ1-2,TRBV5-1,CASSLDDTYGYTF,TGCGCCAGCAGCTTGGATGACACCTATGGCTACACCTTC
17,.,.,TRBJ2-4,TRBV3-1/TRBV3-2,CASSQPMLGLAKNIQYF,TGTGCCAGCAGCCAGCCAATGCTGGGACTAGCCAAAAACATTCAGTACTTC